This T cell receptor beta chain was obtained from a study of memory CD4+ T cells and cytomegalovirus serostatus. Study-wide findings and caveats: CD4+ memory repertoires contained about 40% of the 164 reported CMV TCRbeta sequences.

CDR1 is MNHEY and CDR2 is SVGAGI in the germline V gene. The CDR3 is 13 residues long. V lost 11 bases and J lost 2; bases outside the gene matches: 8. Concerning this clone itself: Its antigen is not known.

Sequencing was performed with immunoSEQ multiplex PCR; in TCRdb, only in-frame clones are kept and a portion is missing. Found here are nearly 60,000 clones, about 81% of them singletons; the top ten hold 0.85% to 1.2%. Single viable CD3+CD4+CD8-CD45RO+ cells were sorted as the memory CD4+ T cells. Sequences were obtained from memory CD4+ T cells from blood. V is TRBV6-5 and J is TRBJ2-7; 8 nucleotides line up with TRBD2. This receptor was identified in an adult in good health and CMV-seronegative. The CDR3 DNA sequence: TGTGCCGTTCAACGGGAGGGCACCTACGAGCAGTACTTC. This sequence encodes CAVQREGTYEQYF.